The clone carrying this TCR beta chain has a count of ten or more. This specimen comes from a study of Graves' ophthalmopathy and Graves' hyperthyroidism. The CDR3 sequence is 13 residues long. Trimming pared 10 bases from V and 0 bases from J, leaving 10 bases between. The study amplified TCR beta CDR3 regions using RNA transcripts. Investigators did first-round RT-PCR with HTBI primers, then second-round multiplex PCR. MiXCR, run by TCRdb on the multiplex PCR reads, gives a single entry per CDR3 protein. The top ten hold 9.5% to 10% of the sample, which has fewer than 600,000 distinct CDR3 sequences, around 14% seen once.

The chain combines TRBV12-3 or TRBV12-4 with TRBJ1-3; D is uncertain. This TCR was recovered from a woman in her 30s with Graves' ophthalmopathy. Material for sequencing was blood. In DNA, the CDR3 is TGTGCCAAAACAGAACCCTCTGGAAACACCATATATTTT. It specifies CAKTEPSGNTIYF.